A single sample is the source of the 3 T cell receptor beta chains below, sequenced in a study of molecular identifiers for immune sequencing clone quantification. MiXCR, applied by TCRdb to the PCR reads, yields one record per CDR3 protein. The sample lists about 320,000 distinct CDR3 sequences, about a fifth occurring once. The material sequenced was naive CD8+ T cells from blood, with Jurkat cell RNA spiked in. Regarding subset: FACS-sorted CD8+CD4-CCR7+CD45RA+ naive T cells. These receptors came from a human donor in good health. Some libraries in this study had Jurkat cell RNA spiked in.

Worth noting for this clonotype: This may be a read error, as it is one base from a much larger clone. The chain combines TRBV7-9 with TRBJ2-5; TRBD2 agrees at 7 bases. The J call is doubtful: the DNA matches TRBJ2-7 better. This CDR3 has 14 residues. CDR1 SEHNR and CDR2 FQNEAQ come from the germline V gene (reference sequence). The CDR3 protein is CASSPASGFYEQYF. The CDR3 coding sequence is TGTGCCAGCAGCCCGGCTAGCGGTTTCTACGAGCAGTACTTC.

As regards this clonotype: A much more abundant neighbour one base away suggests this may be a read error. The rearrangement uses TRBV29-1 and TRBJ2-2; the match to TRBD1 covers 7 bases. After removal of 3 bases from V and 6 bases from J, the junction contained 7 bases not matched to a gene. Germline values: CDR1 SQVTM, CDR2 ANQGSEA. The CDR3 runs 14 residues. CDR3 sequence reads: CSVDGQGDAGELFF. The DNA for the CDR3 is TGCAGCGTTGACGGGCAGGGGGACGCCGGGGAGCTGTTTTTT.

This clonotype appeared many times. The chain uses TRBV28 and TRBJ2-5, with a weak D call TRBD1 (6 bases). The CDR3 has 16 residues. V gave up 6 bases and J gave up 5 bases, with 22 bases separating them. CDR1 is MDHEN, CDR2 SYDVKM, per germline. Written as DNA, the CDR3 is TGTGCCAGCAGCCCCCGGGGACACATGGACGGGGAGACCCAGTACTTC. It is translated as CASSPRGHMDGETQYF.